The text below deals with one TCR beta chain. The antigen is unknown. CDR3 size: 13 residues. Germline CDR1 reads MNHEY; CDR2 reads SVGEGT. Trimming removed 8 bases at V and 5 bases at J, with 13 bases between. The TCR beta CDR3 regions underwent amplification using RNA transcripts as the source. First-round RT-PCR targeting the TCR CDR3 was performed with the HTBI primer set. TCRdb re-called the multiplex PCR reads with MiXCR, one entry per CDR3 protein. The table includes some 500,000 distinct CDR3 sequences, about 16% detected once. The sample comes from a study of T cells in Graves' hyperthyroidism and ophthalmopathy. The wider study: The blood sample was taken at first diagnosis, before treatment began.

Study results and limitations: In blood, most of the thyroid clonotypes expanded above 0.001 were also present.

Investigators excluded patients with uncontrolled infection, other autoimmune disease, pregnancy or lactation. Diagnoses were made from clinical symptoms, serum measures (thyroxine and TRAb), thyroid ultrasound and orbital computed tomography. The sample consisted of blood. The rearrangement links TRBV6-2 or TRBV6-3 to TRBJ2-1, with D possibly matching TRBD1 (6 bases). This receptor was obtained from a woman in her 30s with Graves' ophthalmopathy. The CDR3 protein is CASGFYRDNEQFF. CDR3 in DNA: TGTGCCAGCGGGTTCTACAGGGACAATGAGCAGTTCTTC.